The 5 T cell receptor beta chains presented below share a single source sample, sequenced in a study of cytomegalovirus exposure and HLA in healthy donors. In the PCR, 60 Vbeta and 13 Jbeta primers were used. Profiled with immunoSEQ multiplex PCR; TCRdb holds only in-frame clones, not every one. The data show some 190,000 clones, with 65% to 85% seen just once and 1.3% to 1.5% held by the top ten. The sample was PBMCs. These receptors originate from a girl aged 5 to 17 in good health and CMV-seropositive.

The genes are TRBV5-6 and TRBJ2-5, with a tentative D call TRBD1 (5 bases). The J call could be wrong; TRBJ2-7 is a better fit for the DNA end. The germline V gene encodes CDR1 SGHDT and CDR2 YYEEEE. CDR3 length: 13 residues. In DNA form, the CDR3 reads TGTGCCAGCAGCTTGGGCAGGGCCTACGAGCAGTACTTC. Translation: CASSLGRAYEQYF.

The chain uses TRBV18 and TRBJ1-2, with 8 bases aligning to TRBD1. Per germline, CDR1 KGHSH and CDR2 LQKENI. Trimming cost V 3 bases and J 8 bases; bases outside gene matches: 5. The CDR3 has 13 residues. CDR3 coding DNA: TGTGCCAGCTCACCGCAGGGGGCTGACGGCTACACCTTC. Protein product: CASSPQGADGYTF.

V is TRBV6-5 and J is TRBJ2-7; D is perhaps TRBD2 (5 bases). The ends were cut back, 6 bases at V and 3 bases at J, with 9 bases in the middle. This CDR3 has 12 amino acids. Germline assignment: CDR1 MNHEY and CDR2 SVGAGI. CDR3: CASSPGNYEQYF. CDR3 nucleotides: TGTGCCAGCAGCCCGGGGAACTACGAGCAGTACTTC.

The chain has TRBV7-9 and TRBJ2-5; 9 bases match TRBD2. The germline gives CDR1 SEHNR, CDR2 FQNEAQ (reference sequence). The CDR3 loop spans 16 amino acids. V shed 2 bases, J shed 2 bases, and the junction held 6 bases outside the gene matches. CDR3 residues: CASSLRTSDTQETQYF. The CDR3 DNA reads TGTGCCAGCAGCTTACGGACTAGCGATACTCAAGAGACCCAGTACTTC. Full variable domain (remainder filled in from reference TRBV7-9 and TRBJ2-5): DTGVSQNPRHKITKRGQNVTFRCDPISEHNRLYWYRQTLGQGPEFLTYFQNEAQLEKSRLLSDRFSAERPKGSFSTLEIQRTEQGDSAMYLCASSLRTSDTQETQYFGPGTRLLVL.

This sequence joins TRBV9 and TRBJ1-2; 7 bases are a match to TRBD1. The CDR3 is 15 residues long. CDR1 and CDR2 from the germline V gene are SGDLS and YYNGEE. The ends lost 3 bases at V and 3 bases at J; junction bases unmatched: 8. Written as DNA, the CDR3 is TGTGCCAGCAGCGATCGACAGGGACTTTACTATGGCTACACCTTC. Encoded protein: CASSDRQGLYYGYTF.